The clone carrying this T cell receptor (beta chain) was found once. This record belongs to a study of read filtering for tumor transcriptome and immune sequencing. Molecular barcoded adaptors covering alpha/delta and beta/gamma chains were used on roughly 400 ng RNA. TCRdb reprocessed the reads with MiXCR, giving one entry per CDR3 protein. The sample has more than 55,000 distinct CDR3 sequences, 20% to 25% seen once. The CDR3 runs 14 residues. Looked up from germline, CDR1 is SQVTM and CDR2 is ANQGSEA. The V gene lost 5 bases and the J gene lost 0 bases, with 11 bases spanning the gap. This sequence originates from a donor aged 40 or older with multiple myeloma. Sequenced material: a population of CD138-negative cells sorted from bone marrow. V is TRBV29-1 and J is TRBJ2-1; D call uncertain. Here the CDR3 DNA reads TGCAGCGTTTCCTCCGGTAGCTCCTACAATGAGCAGTTCTTC. It is translated as CSVSSGSSYNEQFF.